The 10 T cell receptor beta chains presented below share a single source sample, sequenced in a study of T cells in Graves' hyperthyroidism and ophthalmopathy. Amplification of TCR beta CDR3 regions was performed using RNA transcripts as template. The HTBI primer set served for first-round RT-PCR of the TCR CDR3. Via MiXCR, TCRdb re-called the multiplex PCR reads, giving one row per CDR3 protein. Among 610,000 or so distinct CDR3 sequences, roughly 50% were seen once, and the ten largest hold more than 7%. The sequencing input was peripheral blood or thyroid tissue (not recorded which). These receptors all stem from a woman aged 18-29 years with Graves' hyperthyroidism.

This chain connects TRBV7-2 to TRBJ2-5; TRBD2 matches 8 bases. Per germline, CDR1 SGHTA and CDR2 FQGNSA. With 11 bases clipped from V and 10 bases from J, the junction kept 12 bases outside the gene matches. The length of the CDR3 is 12 residues. CDR3 sequence reads: CASWLGGRSQYF. DNA for the CDR3: TGTGCCTCTTGGTTAGGCGGGAGGAGCCAGTACTTC.

In the case of this clonotype: This could be a read error, since a much larger clone is one nucleotide away. This chain joins TRBV9 and TRBJ2-5; D is undetermined. CDR3 length: 13 residues. In germline, CDR1 is SGDLS, CDR2 YYNGEE. As DNA, the CDR3 is TGTGCCGGCAGCTCCCTGGGTGGGGAGACCCAGTACTTC. This translates into CAGSSLGGETQYF. Using reference TRBV9 and TRBJ2-5 for the parts outside the CDR3, the full variable domain is DSGVTQTPKHLITATGQRVTLRCSPRSGDLSVYWYQQSLDQGLQFLIQYYNGEERAKGNILERFSAQQFPDLHSELNLSSLELGDSALYFCAGSSLGGETQYFGPGTRLLVL.

The chain is built from TRBV15 and TRBJ2-5; 10 positions agree with TRBD2. The J call may be in error: the DNA end matches TRBJ2-1 better. This CDR3 has 14 residues. Germline CDR1 and CDR2: LNHNV and YYDKDF (reference sequence). CDR3 in amino acids: CATELAGGGNEQFF. The CDR3 DNA follows: TGTGCCACCGAATTAGCGGGAGGCGGCAATGAGCAGTTCTTC.

The rearrangement links TRBV20-1 to TRBJ1-1; no definite D call. CDR1 and CDR2 (germline): DFQATT, SNEGSKA (reference sequence). V was clipped by 4 bases and J by 3 bases, with 21 bases between them. This CDR3 contains 16 residues. For the CDR3, the DNA is TGCAGTGCTAAGCTAGCGGGAGTCGGCGGGGACACTGAAGCTTTCTTT. Protein sequence: CSAKLAGVGGDTEAFF.

The chain recombines TRBV29-1 with TRBJ2-7; TRBD1 or TRBD2 may be the D gene (5 bases each). CDR1 SQVTM and CDR2 ANQGSEA come from the germline V gene. V shed 2 bases and J shed 7 bases, with 15 bases lying between them. The CDR3 consists of 13 residues. The CDR3 region is CSVEYKGTDEQYF. As DNA, the CDR3 is TGCAGCGTTGAATACAAGGGGACGGATGAGCAGTACTTC.

This clonotype was picked up a small number of times. The V and J genes are TRBV2 and TRBJ2-1; 10 bases fit TRBD2. The J segment lost 9 bases and the V segment lost 1 base, leaving 6 bases of the junction unmatched. From germline, CDR1 is SNHLY and CDR2 FYNNEI. The CDR3 is 15 amino acids. CDR3 nucleotides: TGTGCCAGCAGTGAAGGTCTAGCGGGAGAGGGTGAGCAGTTCTTC. Its translation is CASSEGLAGEGEQFF.

This chain links TRBV10-3 with TRBJ2-7; D is possibly TRBD2 (9 bases). The CDR3 spans 17 residues. Germline V CDR1 and CDR2: ENHRY, SYGVKD. V was clipped by 9 bases and J by 2 bases, with 26 bases between them. The DNA of the CDR3 is TGTGCCATGAACCCGGACAGGGAGGCTAGCGGGACCTACGAGCAGTACTTC. It yields the protein CAMNPDREASGTYEQYF.

This clonotype came up a few times. V gene TRBV7-8 combines with J gene TRBJ2-7; no reliable D call. Gene TRBJ2-1 matches the end of the DNA better, so the J call may be wrong. This CDR3 has 13 residues. Per germline, CDR1 SGHVS and CDR2 FQNEAQ. CDR3: CASRPLDYNEQFF. The CDR3 coding sequence is TGTGCCAGCAGACCGCTCGACTACAATGAGCAGTTCTTC.

This CDR3 is CASSTGTSGSYNEQFF. The CDR3 DNA sequence: TGTGCCAGTAGTACCGGGACTAGCGGCTCCTACAATGAGCAGTTCTTC. V usage is TRBV19 and J usage is TRBJ2-1; 11 nucleotides match TRBD2. V was clipped by 4 bases and J by 0 bases; unmatched bases: 2. Germline CDR1 LNHDA, CDR2 SQIVND (reference sequence). This CDR3 is built from 16 residues.

This chain joins TRBV19 and TRBJ2-7; D might be TRBD1 (6 bases). Per germline, CDR1 LNHDA and CDR2 SQIVND (reference sequence). The CDR3 length is 13 residues. V lost 7 bases to trimming and J lost 6 bases, with 16 bases between them. CDR3 sequence (DNA): TGTGCCAGTACTCCCGCGTGGGGGCGCGAGCAGTACTTC. It encodes CASTPAWGREQYF. Full variable domain (missing parts from reference TRBV19 and TRBJ2-7): DGGITQSPKYLFRKEGQNVTLSCEQNLNHDAMYWYRQDPGQGLRLIYYSQIVNDFQKGDIAEGYSVSREKKESFPLTVTSAQKNPTAFYLCASTPAWGREQYFGPGTRLTVT.